These 15 T cell receptor beta chains originate from one sample sequenced in a study of control samples from healthy donors and cancer patients (dated by TCRdb to about 2020). Libraries were constructed by the immunoSEQ multiplex PCR assay. TCRdb obtained this table from immuneACCESS and retained in-frame rearrangements with V and J assigned. These tables miss some clones; where compared with another copy, unresolved V genes account for less than half of the shortfall, and the remainder is unexplained. For this sample there are about 76,000 clones; around nine tenths appear just once. The ten largest clones add up to roughly a tenth of the sample. The sample consisted of PBMCs. The receptors derive from a woman aged 45-60 years with colorectal cancer.

The chain combines TRBV28 with TRBJ1-6; D gene uncertain. The CDR3 has 17 residues. CDR1 and CDR2 (germline): MDHEN, SYDVKM. V lost 8 bases, J lost 0 bases, and 17 bases lay in between. In DNA form, the CDR3 reads TGTGCCAGCTGGGGTCAATACGAGAGCTCCTATAATTCACCCCTCCACTTT. This sequence encodes CASWGQYESSYNSPLHF.

This chain uses TRBV12-3 or TRBV12-4 with TRBJ1-5; unclear D gene. The V and J ends lost 9 bases and 4 bases respectively, with 13 bases between them. The CDR3 length is 13 residues. The CDR3 DNA reads TGTGCCAGTCAAGGGTCGGGGAATCAGCCCCAGCATTTT. It is translated as CASQGSGNQPQHF.

The chain is built from TRBV6-5 and TRBJ1-1; 8 bases are a match to TRBD1. Germline V gene sequence: CDR1 MNHEY, CDR2 SVGAGI. The CDR3 contains 15 residues. V gave up 6 bases and J gave up 6 bases; unmatched junction bases: 12. The CDR3 loop is CASRDWDRQSPEAFF. In DNA form, the CDR3 reads TGTGCCAGCAGGGATTGGGACAGGCAATCCCCTGAAGCTTTCTTT.

The rearrangement links TRBV6-2 or TRBV6-3 to TRBJ1-1; tentative D call: TRBD1 (6 bases). Deletions cut 0 bases from V and 1 base from J, with 18 bases between. The germline gives CDR1 MNHEY, CDR2 SVGEGT. The CDR3 totals 18 residues. CDR3 sequence reads: CASSYSAVGGHWNTEAFF. The DNA for the CDR3 is TGTGCCAGCAGTTACTCAGCGGTCGGGGGGCATTGGAACACTGAAGCTTTCTTT.

The V call is TRBV24-1, the J call TRBJ2-7; 7 nucleotides match TRBD1. CDR3 length: 16 residues. The V segment lost 0 bases and the J segment 1 base; nucleotides outside the gene matches: 5. CDR1 is KGHDR, CDR2 SFDVKD, per germline. In DNA, the CDR3 is TGTGCCACCAGTGATTTGGATCGCAGGGGGTCCTACGAGCAGTACGTC. Translation gives CATSDLDRRGSYEQYV.

The chain carries TRBV7-8 and TRBJ2-5; D remains unclear. Germline CDR1 reads SGHVS; CDR2 reads FQNEAQ. CDR3 size: 15 residues. V was trimmed by 3 bases and J by 0 bases, leaving 11 bases between them. The CDR3 protein is CASSFFGEYQETQYF. CDR3 coding DNA: TGTGCCAGCAGCTTTTTCGGAGAGTACCAAGAGACCCAGTACTTC.

This clone has just a few counts. V usage is TRBV4-3 and J usage is TRBJ1-1; D is ambiguous. Trimming took 0 bases from V and 6 from J, leaving 11 bases between them. The CDR3 sequence is 14 residues long. The V gene's germline CDR1 is LGHNA and CDR2 YSLEER. CDR3 sequence: CASSQDRKGPEAFF. CDR3 sequence (DNA): TGCGCCAGCAGCCAAGATAGAAAGGGCCCTGAAGCTTTCTTT.

The chain is built from TRBV15 and TRBJ2-7, with a possible D match to TRBD2 (5 bases). Germline CDR1 is LNHNV and CDR2 is YYDKDF (reference sequence). Trimming removed 2 bases at V and 6 bases at J, with 11 bases between. The CDR3 loop spans 13 amino acids. The CDR3 DNA follows: TGTGCCACCAGCAGAACTTTACTAGGCGAGCAGTACGTC. This translates into CATSRTLLGEQYV.

The chain recombines TRBV7-6 with TRBJ2-2; D perhaps matches TRBD2 (7 bases). V lost 2 bases, J lost 6 bases, and 13 bases lay in between. CDR3 length: 15 amino acids. Germline V CDR1 and CDR2: SGHVS, FNYEAQ. The CDR3 DNA follows: TGTGCCAGCAGCTTACTCTCGGGGGGCGCCGGGGAGCTGTTTTTT. Protein: CASSLLSGGAGELFF. Variable domain in full (rest from reference TRBV7-6 and TRBJ2-2): GAGVSQSPRYKVTKRGQDVALRCDPISGHVSLYWYRQALGQGPEFLTYFNYEAQQDKSGLPNDRFSAERPEGSISTLTIQRTEQRDSAMYRCASSLLSGGAGELFFGEGSRLTVL.

The chain is built from TRBV7-2 and TRBJ2-2; D might be TRBD1 (6 bases). This CDR3 is 16 amino acids long. Germline V lookup: CDR1 SGHTA, CDR2 FQGNSA. The germline V and J ends were trimmed by 0 bases and 1 base, with 9 bases remaining between them. The DNA for the CDR3 is TGTGCCAGCAGCTTAGCCTGGGGACAGAACACCGGGGAGCTGTTTTTT. Translated, it gives CASSLAWGQNTGELFF.

This chain's CDR3 is CASSQTLGVRETQYF. CDR3 nucleotides: TGCGCCAGCAGCCAAACCCTGGGGGTCAGAGAGACCCAGTACTTC. The chain joins TRBV4-3 to TRBJ2-5; either TRBD1 or TRBD2 may supply D (5 bases each). Germline V lookup: CDR1 LGHNA, CDR2 YSLEER. The V gene lost 2 bases and the J gene lost 4 bases, with 14 bases spanning the gap. The CDR3 totals 15 residues.

This clone appeared a single time. The chain joins TRBV20-1 to TRBJ2-2; D is perhaps TRBD1 (6 bases). The germline V gene encodes CDR1 DFQATT and CDR2 SNEGSKA (reference sequence). The V end lost 3 bases, the J end lost 0 bases, and 11 bases lay between the germline ends. The length of the CDR3 is 15 residues. DNA of the CDR3: TGCAGTGCTAGTCCTAGGACAGCGAACACCGGGGAGCTGTTTTTT. Translating gives CSASPRTANTGELFF.

The chain carries TRBV7-8 and TRBJ2-7, with TRBD1 identical over 8 bases. CDR3 length equals 14 residues. Looked up from germline, CDR1 is SGHVS and CDR2 is FQNEAQ. After removal of 3 bases from V and 3 bases from J, the junction contained 4 bases not matched to a gene. The chain's CDR3 is CASSLRTGRYEQYV. The CDR3 DNA reads TGTGCCAGCAGCTTGAGGACAGGGCGCTACGAGCAGTACGTC.

This clone was seen just once. The chain couples TRBV14 to TRBJ2-3; 10 positions agree with TRBD2. V trimming: 1 base; J trimming: 9 bases; junction bases outside the gene matches: 10. There are 16 residues in the CDR3. CDR1 and CDR2 (germline): SGHDN, FVKESK. CDR3 nucleotide sequence: TGTGCCAGCAGCCAAGCCCTAGCGGGGGTACTCCGGACGCAGTATTTT. The encoded protein is CASSQALAGVLRTQYF. The full variable domain, in which reference TRBV14 and TRBJ2-3 provide the parts outside the CDR3, is EAGVTQFPSHSVIEKGQTVTLRCDPISGHDNLYWYRRVMGKEIKFLLHFVKESKQDESGMPNNRFLAERTGGTYSTLKVQPAELEDSGVYFCASSQALAGVLRTQYFGPGTRLTVL.

Comment on this clone: The sample carries other DNA sequences with the same CDR3. J is TRBJ2-1 and V is TRBV5-5, with 15 bases fitting TRBD2. Germline V gives CDR1 SGHKS, CDR2 YYEKEE (reference sequence). The CDR3 sequence is 16 residues long. With 5 bases clipped from V and 8 bases from J, the junction kept 8 bases outside the gene matches. CDR3 sequence: CASSLGLAGGRDEQFF. The CDR3 nucleotides read TGTGCCAGCAGTCTGGGACTAGCGGGGGGTCGGGATGAGCAGTTCTTC.